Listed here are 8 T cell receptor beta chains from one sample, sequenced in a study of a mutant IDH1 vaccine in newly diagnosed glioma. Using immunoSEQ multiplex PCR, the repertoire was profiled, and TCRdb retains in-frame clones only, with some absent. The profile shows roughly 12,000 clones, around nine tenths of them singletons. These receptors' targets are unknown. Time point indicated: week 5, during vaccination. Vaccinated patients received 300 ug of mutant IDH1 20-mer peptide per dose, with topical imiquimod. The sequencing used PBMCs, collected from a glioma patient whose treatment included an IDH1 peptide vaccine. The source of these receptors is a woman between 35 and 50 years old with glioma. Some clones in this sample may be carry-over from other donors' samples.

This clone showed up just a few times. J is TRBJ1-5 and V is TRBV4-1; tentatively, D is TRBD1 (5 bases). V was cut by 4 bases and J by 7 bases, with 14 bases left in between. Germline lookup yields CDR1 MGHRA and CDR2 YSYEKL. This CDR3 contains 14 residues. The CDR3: CASSPYGGDQPQHF. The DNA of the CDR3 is TGCGCCAGCAGCCCATATGGTGGGGACCAGCCCCAGCATTTT.

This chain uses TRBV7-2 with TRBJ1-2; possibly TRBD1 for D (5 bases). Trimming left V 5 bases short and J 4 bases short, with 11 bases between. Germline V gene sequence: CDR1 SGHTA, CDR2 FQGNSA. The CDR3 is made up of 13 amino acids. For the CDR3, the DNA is TGTGCCAGCAGCGCAGTGGGGGGCTATGGCTACACCTTC. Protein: CASSAVGGYGYTF. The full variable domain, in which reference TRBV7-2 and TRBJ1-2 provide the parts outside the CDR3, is GAGVSQSPSNKVTEKGKDVELRCDPISGHTALYWYRQSLGQGLEFLIYFQGNSAPDKSGLPSDRFSAERTGGSVSTLTIQRTQQEDSAVYLCASSAVGGYGYTFGSGTRLTVV.

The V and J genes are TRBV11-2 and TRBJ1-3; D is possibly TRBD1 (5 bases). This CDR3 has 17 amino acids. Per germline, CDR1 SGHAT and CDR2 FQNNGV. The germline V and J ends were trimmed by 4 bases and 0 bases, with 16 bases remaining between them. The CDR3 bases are TGTGCCAGCAGCTCGGGACGTTGGGCGAGCTCTGGAAACACCATATATTTT. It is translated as CASSSGRWASSGNTIYF.

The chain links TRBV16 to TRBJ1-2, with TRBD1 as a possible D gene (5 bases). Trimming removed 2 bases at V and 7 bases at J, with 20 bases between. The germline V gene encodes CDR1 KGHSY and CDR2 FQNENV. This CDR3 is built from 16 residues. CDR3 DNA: TGTGCCAGCAGCCAAATCCCGAACGGGGGTGAAGGTGGCTACACCTTC. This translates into CASSQIPNGGEGGYTF.

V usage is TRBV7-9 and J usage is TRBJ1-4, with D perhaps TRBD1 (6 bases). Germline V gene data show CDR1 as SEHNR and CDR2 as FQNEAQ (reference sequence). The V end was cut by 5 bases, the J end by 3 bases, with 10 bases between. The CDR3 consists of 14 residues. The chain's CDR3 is CASSPQGPNEKLFF. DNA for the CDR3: TGTGCCAGCAGCCCACAGGGTCCTAATGAAAAACTGTTTTTT. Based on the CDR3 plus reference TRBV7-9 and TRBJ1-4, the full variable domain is DTGVSQNPRHKITKRGQNVTFRCDPISEHNRLYWYRQTLGQGPEFLTYFQNEAQLEKSRLLSDRFSAERPKGSFSTLEIQRTEQGDSAMYLCASSPQGPNEKLFFGSGTQLSVL.

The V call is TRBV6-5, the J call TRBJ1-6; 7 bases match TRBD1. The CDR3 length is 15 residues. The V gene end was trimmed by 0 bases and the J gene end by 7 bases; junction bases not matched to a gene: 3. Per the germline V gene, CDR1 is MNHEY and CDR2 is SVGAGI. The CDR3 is CASSYSLDRNSPLHF. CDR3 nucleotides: TGTGCCAGCAGTTACTCCCTGGACAGGAATTCACCCCTCCACTTT.

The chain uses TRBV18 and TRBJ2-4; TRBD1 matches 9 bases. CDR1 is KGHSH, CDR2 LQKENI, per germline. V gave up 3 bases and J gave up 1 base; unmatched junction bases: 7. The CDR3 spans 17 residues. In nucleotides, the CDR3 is TGTGCCAGCTCACCCGGGACAGGGACATTTGCCAAAAACATTCAGTACTTC. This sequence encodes CASSPGTGTFAKNIQYF.

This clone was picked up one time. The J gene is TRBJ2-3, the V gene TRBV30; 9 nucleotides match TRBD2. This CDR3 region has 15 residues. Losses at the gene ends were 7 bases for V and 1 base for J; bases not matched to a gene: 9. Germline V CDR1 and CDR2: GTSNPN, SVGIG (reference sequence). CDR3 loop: CAFVASGGRTDTQYF. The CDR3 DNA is TGTGCCTTCGTCGCGAGCGGGGGGCGCACAGATACGCAGTATTTT. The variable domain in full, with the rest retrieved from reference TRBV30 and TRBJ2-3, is SQTIHQWPATLVQPVGSPLSLECTVEGTSNPNLYWYRQAAGRGLQLLFYSVGIGQISSEVPQNLSASRPQDRQFILSSKKLLLSDSGFYLCAFVASGGRTDTQYFGPGTRLTVL.